The 21 T cell receptor beta chains below all came from one sample that was sequenced in a study of CD8 T cells in Susac syndrome. Reverse transcription of roughly 0.5 to 1 ug RNA was carried out with random hexamers. TCRdb fed the immunoSEQ multiplex PCR reads into MiXCR, producing one record per CDR3 protein. Of some 450,000 distinct CDR3 sequences listed, around 85% are singletons. The sample was CD8+ T cells from PBMCs. These receptors all stem from a human donor with multiple sclerosis.

V usage is TRBV10-3 and J usage is TRBJ1-1; D gene ambiguous. CDR1 and CDR2 (germline): ENHRY, SYGVKD. This CDR3 is 15 amino acids long. V gave up 3 bases and J gave up 4 bases, with 15 bases separating them. The CDR3 sequence is CAISDPLQGFTEAFF. CDR3 DNA: TGTGCCATCAGTGATCCCCTCCAAGGGTTCACTGAAGCTTTCTTT.

The chain's CDR3 is CASSEASGSWYEQYF. CDR3 nucleotides: TGCGCCAGCAGTGAGGCGAGCGGGAGTTGGTACGAGCAGTACTTC. This chain uses TRBV10-2 with TRBJ2-7; 8 bases align to TRBD2. This CDR3 spans 15 amino acids. V shed 2 bases and J 4 bases; nucleotides not matched to a gene: 7. Germline CDR1 is WSHSY and CDR2 is SAAADI.

The chain carries TRBV15 and TRBJ2-2; D call uncertain. Between the trimmed V and J ends, which lost 3 bases and 0 bases, there was a span of 14 bases. Germline CDR1 LNHNV, CDR2 YYDKDF (reference sequence). This CDR3 region has 17 residues. CDR3 bases: TGTGCCACCAGCAGTATTGGTAGGATGACGAACACCGGGGAGCTGTTTTTT. Translation gives CATSSIGRMTNTGELFF.

The V call is TRBV2, the J call TRBJ2-7; a possible D gene is TRBD2 (6 bases). The CDR3 is made up of 15 amino acids. Looked up from germline, CDR1 is SNHLY and CDR2 is FYNNEI. The V and J ends lost 8 bases and 3 bases respectively, with 20 bases between them. The CDR3 DNA follows: TGTGCCAGCCACGGGACTGGAGCCTACATCTACGAGCAGTACTTC. This sequence encodes CASHGTGAYIYEQYF.

The chain has TRBV11-2 and TRBJ1-5, with 7 bases matching TRBD1. The V gene's germline CDR1 is SGHAT and CDR2 FQNNGV. V was pared by 5 bases and J by 2 bases, with 9 bases of the junction left unmatched. The CDR3 contains 16 residues. In DNA form, the CDR3 reads TGTGCCAGCAGCCCGGACAGGCCCGTACGCAATCAGCCCCAGCATTTT. Translation: CASSPDRPVRNQPQHF.

The genes are TRBV4-1 and TRBJ2-2; D call uncertain. Germline V gives CDR1 MGHRA, CDR2 YSYEKL. The CDR3 has 15 residues. The V and J ends lost 1 base and 3 bases respectively, with 9 bases between them. CDR3 nucleotide sequence: TGCGCCAGCAGCCAAGTAGTTACGGACACCGGGGAGCTGTTTTTT. This translates into CASSQVVTDTGELFF.

This rearrangement joins TRBV2 to TRBJ2-1; the match to TRBD2 covers 15 bases. The J segment lost 7 bases and the V segment lost 9 bases, leaving 4 bases of the junction unmatched. The CDR3 covers 14 residues. Germline CDR1 reads SNHLY; CDR2 reads FYNNEI. The chain's CDR3 is CASTGTSGRNEQFF. The CDR3 DNA follows: TGTGCCAGTACCGGGACTAGCGGGAGGAATGAGCAGTTCTTC. The variable domain in full, with the rest retrieved from reference TRBV2 and TRBJ2-1, is EPEVTQTPSHQVTQMGQEVILRCVPISNHLYFYWYRQILGQKVEFLVSFYNNEISEKSEIFDDQFSVERPDGSNFTLKIRSTKLEDSAMYFCASTGTSGRNEQFFGPGTRLTVL.

The chain combines TRBV4-1 with TRBJ1-1; weak D call: TRBD1 (6 bases). The V gene lost 0 bases and the J gene lost 5 bases, with 19 bases spanning the gap. CDR3 length: 17 residues. CDR1 and CDR2 from the germline V gene are MGHRA and YSYEKL. The CDR3 coding sequence is TGCGCCAGCAGCCAAGATGTCGGGGGCGAATCTGGAACTGAAGCTTTCTTT. Protein: CASSQDVGGESGTEAFF.

The chain carries TRBV7-8 and TRBJ2-7; 10 bases are shared with TRBD1. The CDR3 has 20 residues. V dropped 2 bases and J dropped 6; count of bases not matched to a gene: 22. Germline V gene lookup returns CDR1 SGHVS and CDR2 FQNEAQ. Here the CDR3 DNA reads TGTGCCAGCAGCTTATTAGCTTTCGGGACAGGGGTCCGAAATCACGGCGAGCAGTACTTC. Amino acid sequence: CASSLLAFGTGVRNHGEQYF.

This clonotype has just a few counts. V usage is TRBV28 and J usage is TRBJ2-3; D is possibly TRBD1 or TRBD2 (5 bases each). Germline V gene lookup returns CDR1 MDHEN and CDR2 SYDVKM. V was shortened by 2 bases and J by 4 bases, with 10 bases between the two germline ends. This CDR3 has 14 residues. This CDR3 is CASSLGGLADTQYF. For the CDR3, the DNA is TGTGCCAGCAGTTTAGGGGGATTGGCAGATACGCAGTATTTT.

The chain combines TRBV5-1 with TRBJ2-2; D is perhaps TRBD2 (5 bases). V was cut by 6 bases and J by 8 bases, with 20 bases left in between. Germline V gene sequence: CDR1 SGHRS, CDR2 YFSETQ. The CDR3 is made up of 15 amino acids. CDR3 amino acids: CASTTGNSSTGELFF. CDR3 in DNA: TGCGCCAGCACTACGGGAAATAGTTCGACTGGGGAGCTGTTTTTT.

The J gene is TRBJ2-7, the V gene TRBV3-1; 8 bases are shared with TRBD2. From germline, CDR1 is LGHDT and CDR2 YNNKEL (reference sequence). The CDR3 contains 15 residues. Losses at the gene ends were 4 bases for V and 6 bases for J; bases not matched to a gene: 11. CDR3 sequence: CASSRGTGGPLEQYF. The DNA of the CDR3 is TGTGCCAGCAGCCGAGGGACGGGAGGGCCCCTCGAGCAGTACTTC.

V is TRBV27 and J is TRBJ1-1, with D unclear. Between the trimmed V and J ends, which lost 3 bases and 9 bases, there was a span of 14 bases. Germline V lookup: CDR1 MNHEY, CDR2 SMNVEV (reference sequence). The CDR3 covers 13 residues. The CDR3 protein is CASSFGPRGKAFF. The CDR3 DNA reads as TGTGCCAGCAGTTTCGGACCGCGGGGAAAAGCTTTCTTT.

This clonotype was seen a few times. The chain carries TRBV6-5 and TRBJ2-1; no clear D. V lost 4 bases to trimming and J lost 7 bases, with 8 bases between them. Per the germline V gene, CDR1 is MNHEY and CDR2 is SVGAGI. The CDR3 covers 12 residues. CDR3 residues: CASSSPGNEQFF. CDR3 DNA: TGTGCCAGCAGTTCCCCTGGGAATGAGCAGTTCTTC.

The J gene is TRBJ2-6, the V gene TRBV12-3 or TRBV12-4, with D maybe TRBD1 (6 bases). This CDR3 contains 18 residues. Trimming cost V 5 bases and J 3 bases, with 20 bases left between them. In DNA form, the CDR3 reads TGTGCCAGCAGTACTACCTCCAGGGGCGCAGGTGGGGCCAACGTCCTGACTTTC. Its protein is CASSTTSRGAGGANVLTF.

This clonotype has just a few counts. This rearrangement joins TRBV6-6 to TRBJ2-2; D gene uncertain. The CDR3 is 15 residues long. Germline V gives CDR1 MNHNY, CDR2 SVGAGI (reference sequence). V was pared by 2 bases and J by 4 bases, with 11 bases between. The CDR3 reads CASSYTGGSTGELFF. Written as DNA, the CDR3 is TGTGCCAGCAGTTACACGGGCGGCAGCACCGGGGAGCTGTTTTTT.

V is TRBV6-5 and J is TRBJ2-1; TRBD1 matches at 8 bases. V was pared by 0 bases and J by 7 bases, with 11 bases of the junction left unmatched. The CDR3 covers 17 residues. CDR1 and CDR2 from the germline V gene are MNHEY and SVGAGI. The CDR3: CASSYSTGANLENEQFF. CDR3 DNA sequence: TGTGCCAGCAGTTACTCGACAGGGGCGAACCTGGAAAATGAGCAGTTCTTC.

The CDR3 sequence is CASSPQWASGKYNEQFF. The CDR3 DNA reads as TGTGCCAGCAGCCCTCAATGGGCTAGCGGGAAATACAATGAGCAGTTCTTC. This sequence joins TRBV28 and TRBJ2-1; TRBD2 agrees at 9 bases. Germline lookup yields CDR1 MDHEN and CDR2 SYDVKM. Trimming cost V 6 bases and J 4 bases; bases outside gene matches: 13. The CDR3 is made up of 17 amino acids.

The CDR3 nucleotides are TGCAGCGCCGAAAGGCCAAGTCTAGGCTATGGCTACACCTTC. This codes for CSAERPSLGYGYTF. The chain carries TRBV29-1 and TRBJ1-2; D not certain. With 7 bases removed from V and 4 bases from J, the gap between germline ends came to 19 bases. This CDR3 contains 14 residues. CDR1 SQVTM and CDR2 ANQGSEA come from the germline V gene.

The chain is built from TRBV18 and TRBJ1-1; 7 bases line up with TRBD1. This CDR3 contains 16 residues. V shed 2 bases and J 3 bases; nucleotides not matched to a gene: 9. Germline CDR1 is KGHSH and CDR2 is LQKENI. The CDR3 region is CASSPWDSRGDTEAFF. The CDR3 coding sequence is TGTGCCAGCTCACCATGGGACAGTAGAGGAGACACTGAAGCTTTCTTT.

This chain uses TRBV15 with TRBJ2-1; 8 nucleotides match TRBD2. Unmatched junction bases numbered 15, after V lost 5 bases and J lost 12 bases. Germline V gene lookup returns CDR1 LNHNV and CDR2 YYDKDF (reference sequence). The CDR3 runs 15 residues. CDR3 loop: CATSASSGSLLMQFF. CDR3 DNA sequence: TGTGCCACCAGCGCCTCAAGCGGGAGCCTCCTAATGCAGTTCTTC.